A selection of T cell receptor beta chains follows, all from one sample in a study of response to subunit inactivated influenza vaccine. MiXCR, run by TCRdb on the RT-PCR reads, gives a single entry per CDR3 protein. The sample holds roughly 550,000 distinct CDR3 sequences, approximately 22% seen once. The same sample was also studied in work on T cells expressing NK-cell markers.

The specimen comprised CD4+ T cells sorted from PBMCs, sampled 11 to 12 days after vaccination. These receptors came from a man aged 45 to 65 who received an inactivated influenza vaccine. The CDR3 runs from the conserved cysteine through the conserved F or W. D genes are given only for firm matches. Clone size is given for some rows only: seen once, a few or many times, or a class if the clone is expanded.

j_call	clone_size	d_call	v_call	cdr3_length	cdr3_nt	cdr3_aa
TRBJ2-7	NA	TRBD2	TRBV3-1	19	TGTGCCAGCAGCCAAGATCGAAGCGGGAGGGCCCCCTTCTCCTACGAGCAGTACTTC	CASSQDRSGRAPFSYEQYF
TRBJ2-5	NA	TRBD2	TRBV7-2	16	TGTGCCAGCAGCTTAAGTCCTAGCGGGGGGGGAGAGACCCAGTACTTC	CASSLSPSGGGETQYF
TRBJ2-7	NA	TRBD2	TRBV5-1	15	TGCGCCAGCAGCTACGGACTAGATTCGGCCTACGAGCAGTACTTC	CASSYGLDSAYEQYF
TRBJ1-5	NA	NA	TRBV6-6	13	TGTGCCAGCATCTTAGGGAGCAATCAGCCCCAGCATTTT	CASILGSNQPQHF
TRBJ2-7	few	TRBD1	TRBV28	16	TGTGCCAGCAGTGCAGCAGGGGGAGTTCTTTCTTCCGAGCAGTACTTC	CASSAAGGVLSSEQYF
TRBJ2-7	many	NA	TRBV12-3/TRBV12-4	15	TGTGCCAGCAGCCTTGGGACAAGGAGCTCCTACGAGCAGTACTTC	CASSLGTRSSYEQYF
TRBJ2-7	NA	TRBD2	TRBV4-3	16	TGCGCCAGCAGCCAAGATAGCGGGGAGGGTTTCTACGAGCAGTACTTC	CASSQDSGEGFYEQYF
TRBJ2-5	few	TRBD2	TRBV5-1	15	TGCGCCAGCAGCTTCTCTAGCGGGACGAAAGAGACCCAGTACTTC	CASSFSSGTKETQYF
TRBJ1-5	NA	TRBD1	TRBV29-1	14	TGCAGCGTTAAGACAGGGGGCCTGAATCAGCCCCAGCATTTT	CSVKTGGLNQPQHF
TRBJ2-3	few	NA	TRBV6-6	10	TGTGCCAGCAGGGGGGATACGCAGTATTTT	CASRGDTQYF
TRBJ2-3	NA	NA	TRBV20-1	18	TGCAGTGCTAGTCAATCCCGGGGTAGCGGATGGAGCACAGATACGCAGTATTTT	CSASQSRGSGWSTDTQYF
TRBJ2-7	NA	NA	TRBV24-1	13	TGTGCCACCAGTGATCTGGGGGGAGAGGAGCAGTACTTC	CATSDLGGEEQYF
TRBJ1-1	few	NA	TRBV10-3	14	TGTGCCATCAGTAGCTTAATTGGGGGCACTGAAGCTTTCTTT	CAISSLIGGTEAFF
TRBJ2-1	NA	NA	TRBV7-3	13	TGTGCCAGCAGCTTAACAGCGGACAATGAGCAGTTCTTC	CASSLTADNEQFF
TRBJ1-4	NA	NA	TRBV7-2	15	TGTGCCAGCAGCCCCCGACTGAGCCCCATTGAAAAACTGTTTTTT	CASSPRLSPIEKLFF
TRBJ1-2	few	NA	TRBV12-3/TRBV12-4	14	TGTGCCAGCAGTCGAAAGACGGATAACTATGGCTACACCTTC	CASSRKTDNYGYTF
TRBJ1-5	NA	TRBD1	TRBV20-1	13	TGCAGTGCTGACAGGGGGATGGGTCAGCCCCAGCATTTT	CSADRGMGQPQHF
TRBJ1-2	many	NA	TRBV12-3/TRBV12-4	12	TGTGCCAGCAGTTTTGGCACGGGCGGCTACACCTTC	CASSFGTGGYTF
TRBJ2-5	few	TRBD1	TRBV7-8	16	TGTGCCAGCAGCTCAGGGAATCGGGACAGGGCAGGGACCCAGTACTTC	CASSSGNRDRAGTQYF
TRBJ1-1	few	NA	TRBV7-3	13	TGTGCCAGCAGCTTAACTGGAGTCTCTGAAGCTTTCTTT	CASSLTGVSEAFF
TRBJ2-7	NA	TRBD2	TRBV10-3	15	TGTGCCATCAGTGAGTGGACTAGCGGGGGGGGTGAGCAGTACTTC	CAISEWTSGGGEQYF
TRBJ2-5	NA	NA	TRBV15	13	TGTGCCACCAGCAGAGTGACAGAAGAGACCCACTACTTC	CATSRVTEETHYF
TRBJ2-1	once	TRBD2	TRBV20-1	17	TGCAGTGCTCCCGGACTAGCGGGAGGGTTCTCCTACAATGAGCAGTTCTTC	CSAPGLAGGFSYNEQFF
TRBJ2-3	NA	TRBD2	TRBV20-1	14	TGCAGTGCTAGTGGTCGGGGGGGCCAAGATACGCAGTATTTT	CSASGRGGQDTQYF
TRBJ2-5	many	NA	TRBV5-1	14	TGCGCCAGCAGCCCCCGAATTCTGGAAGAGACCCAGTACTTC	CASSPRILEETQYF
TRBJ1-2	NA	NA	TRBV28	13	TGTGCCAGCGGGGGGGGGAAAAACTATGGCTACACCTTC	CASGGGKNYGYTF